These 29 T cell receptor beta chains share one sample of origin, sequenced in a study of blood T cell repertoires in COVID-19. This table comes from immunoSEQ multiplex PCR, and its TCRdb copy is limited to in-frame clones, with some not included. Of 300,000 or so clones listed, around 87% are singletons. The sequencing sample was made of peripheral blood. The receptors were sampled from a woman aged 50 to 65 who had recovered from COVID-19.

The chain recombines TRBV4-3 with TRBJ2-7; TRBD2 matches 8 bases. Germline values: CDR1 LGHNA, CDR2 YSLEER. This CDR3 comprises 16 residues. V gave up 1 base and J gave up 7 bases; unmatched junction bases: 12. CDR3 sequence: CASSQGAPGGGWEQYF. The CDR3 DNA sequence: TGCGCCAGCAGCCAAGGAGCCCCCGGGGGGGGATGGGAGCAGTACTTC.

This clone was seen only once. The chain joins TRBV5-4 to TRBJ1-1, with a possible D match to TRBD1 (5 bases). With 4 bases removed from V and 8 bases from J, the gap between germline ends came to 9 bases. CDR1 is SGHNT, CDR2 YYREEE, per germline (reference sequence). This CDR3 has 11 residues. The CDR3 here is CASSPGGEAFF. In DNA form, the CDR3 reads TGTGCCAGCAGCCCGGGGGGGGAAGCTTTCTTT.

J is TRBJ1-5 and V is TRBV19, with TRBD1 matching over 9 bases. This CDR3 has 12 amino acids. With 8 bases clipped from V and 7 bases from J, the junction kept 3 bases outside the gene matches. The germline CDR1 and CDR2 sequences are LNHDA and SQIVND (reference sequence). The CDR3 region is CASGTGKQPQHF. CDR3 in DNA: TGTGCCAGTGGGACAGGGAAGCAGCCCCAGCATTTT.

The CDR3 sequence: CASSQGRAVFYEQYF. In DNA, the CDR3 is TGTGCCAGCAGCCAAGGGAGGGCCGTGTTCTACGAGCAGTACTTC. This chain uses TRBV3-1 (or the pseudogene TRBV3-2) with TRBJ2-7, with a weak D call TRBD2 (6 bases). The V end lost 1 base, the J end lost 3 bases, and 13 bases lay between the germline ends. Germline CDR1 reads LGHDT; CDR2 reads YNNKEL (reference sequence). CDR3 length: 15 residues.

The gene calls are TRBV6-2 or TRBV6-3 and TRBJ2-5, with no clear D. V shed 5 bases and J shed 5 bases, with 9 bases lying between them. The germline V gene encodes CDR1 MNHEY and CDR2 SVGEGT. This CDR3 spans 12 amino acids. The CDR3 DNA is TGTGCCAGCAGTACGAGGATCGAGACCCAGTACTTC. Translating it yields CASSTRIETQYF.

This chain connects TRBV18 to TRBJ2-3, with 9 nucleotides matching TRBD2. Germline V CDR1 and CDR2: KGHSH, LQKENI. This CDR3 has 17 residues. Losses at the gene ends were 0 bases for V and 0 bases for J; bases not matched to a gene: 4. CDR3 DNA: TGTGCCAGCTCACCACCTAGCGGGAGATCTAGCACAGATACGCAGTATTTT. It is translated as CASSPPSGRSSTDTQYF.

The chain combines TRBV5-4 with TRBJ1-4; D may be TRBD1 (5 bases). The CDR3 extends over 14 amino acids. V lost 4 bases and J lost 4, with 11 bases in between. Germline V gene sequence: CDR1 SGHNT, CDR2 YYREEE (reference sequence). As DNA, the CDR3 is TGTGCCAGCAGCCCGACAGCAAATAATGAAAAACTGTTTTTT. Amino acid sequence: CASSPTANNEKLFF.

The genes are TRBV18 and TRBJ2-5, with 9 bases fitting TRBD1. The ends lost 4 bases at V and 1 base at J; junction bases unmatched: 1. Germline CDR1 is KGHSH and CDR2 is LQKENI. The CDR3 length is 14 residues. As DNA, the CDR3 is TGTGCCAGCTCACTGGACAGGGGCCAAGAGACCCAGTACTTC. It is translated as CASSLDRGQETQYF.

The chain employs TRBV3-1 (or the pseudogene TRBV3-2) and TRBJ2-3; D uncertain. V lost 2 bases and J 2 bases, leaving 8 bases between the germline ends. This CDR3 is built from 14 residues. CDR1 and CDR2 (germline): LGHDT, YNNKEL (reference sequence). This chain's CDR3 is CASSQTTNTDTQYF. DNA for the CDR3: TGTGCCAGCAGCCAAACTACCAACACAGATACGCAGTATTTT.

The rearrangement joins TRBV4-1 to TRBJ1-1; D possibly corresponds to TRBD1 (5 bases). Trimming stripped 2 bases from V and 7 bases from J, with 11 bases between. CDR3 length equals 13 residues. The germline V gene has CDR1 MGHRA and CDR2 YSYEKL. The CDR3 here is CASSQLEGREAFF. DNA for the CDR3: TGCGCCAGCAGCCAATTGGAGGGGCGTGAAGCTTTCTTT.

In this sample, this clone turned up a few times. V usage is TRBV5-1 and J usage is TRBJ2-5; 8 bases agree with TRBD2. Germline trimming cut 5 bases from V and 2 bases from J; bases unmatched to any gene: 5. This CDR3 region has 14 residues. CDR1 is SGHRS and CDR2 is YFSETQ in the germline V gene. This chain's CDR3 is CASRLAGQQETQYF. Written as DNA, the CDR3 is TGCGCCAGCAGATTAGCGGGACAACAAGAGACCCAGTACTTC.

The chain employs TRBV5-6 and TRBJ1-2; 7 bases align to TRBD1. CDR3 length: 16 residues. V dropped 0 bases and J dropped 3; count of bases not matched to a gene: 8. Germline CDR1 SGHDT, CDR2 YYEEEE. The CDR3 DNA sequence: TGTGCCAGCAGCTTGGGGGGTCCAACAGGGGACTATGGCTACACCTTC. As protein: CASSLGGPTGDYGYTF.

The chain recombines TRBV10-3 with TRBJ1-1, with unresolved D. CDR1 ENHRY and CDR2 SYGVKD come from the germline V gene. V was pared by 2 bases and J by 0 bases, with 4 bases between. The CDR3 runs 13 residues. CDR3 nucleotides: TGTGCCATCAGTGAGGAGTTGAACACTGAAGCTTTCTTT. As protein: CAISEELNTEAFF.

The chain carries TRBV28 and TRBJ2-7; TRBD1 might be the D (6 bases). The germline CDR1 and CDR2 sequences are MDHEN and SYDVKM. The CDR3 consists of 15 residues. Trimming pared 5 bases from V and 5 bases from J, leaving 19 bases between. DNA of the CDR3: TGTGCCAGCAGTCCCCCGGGGCGACCAGGGGACGAGCAGTACTTC. This translates into CASSPPGRPGDEQYF. The entire variable domain, with the rest obtained from reference TRBV28 and TRBJ2-7, is as follows: DVKVTQSSRYLVKRTGEKVFLECVQDMDHENMFWYRQDPGLGLRLIYFSYDVKMKEKGDIPEGYSVSREKKERFSLILESASTNQTSMYLCASSPPGRPGDEQYFGPGTRLTVT.

This sequence joins TRBV10-3 and TRBJ1-3; tentative D call: TRBD1 (5 bases). CDR3 length equals 15 residues. V was pared by 10 bases and J by 1 base, with 17 bases between. Per the germline V gene, CDR1 is ENHRY and CDR2 is SYGVKD. CDR3 sequence (DNA): TGTGCCACGAGCGCACAAGGACAATCTGGAAACACCATATATTTT. Translating it yields CATSAQGQSGNTIYF.

The chain is built from TRBV19 and TRBJ1-4; 7 nucleotides align to TRBD1. The germline V gene encodes CDR1 LNHDA and CDR2 SQIVND (reference sequence). This CDR3 is built from 15 residues. With V trimmed by 4 bases and J by 3 bases, 5 bases remained unmatched. Here the CDR3 DNA reads TGTGCCAGTAGTACGGGACAGTTATCTAATGAAAAACTGTTTTTT. This sequence encodes CASSTGQLSNEKLFF.

The chain has TRBV18 and TRBJ1-1; D is undetermined. CDR1 and CDR2 (germline): KGHSH, LQKENI. The V gene lost 1 base and the J gene lost 4 bases, with 16 bases spanning the gap. The CDR3 has 16 amino acids. The CDR3 loop is CASSPQIWGEGTEAFF. The CDR3 region has the DNA TGTGCCAGCTCACCACAGATCTGGGGAGAGGGCACTGAAGCTTTCTTT.

The V and J genes are TRBV20-1 and TRBJ2-3, with D possibly matching TRBD2 (6 bases). The CDR3 spans 14 residues. Germline CDR1 reads DFQATT; CDR2 reads SNEGSKA (reference sequence). V lost 3 bases to trimming and J lost 2 bases, with 12 bases between them. The CDR3 reads CSASRLANTDTQYF. The CDR3 DNA follows: TGCAGTGCTAGTAGGCTAGCGAACACAGATACGCAGTATTTT.

Only a few counts were recorded for this clone. CDR3 region: CASSYTRGLGQPQHF. CDR3 coding DNA: TGTGCCAGCAGTTACACGCGGGGGTTGGGTCAGCCCCAGCATTTT. The chain carries TRBV6-5 and TRBJ1-5, with TRBD1 as a possible D gene (5 bases). Trimming cost V 2 bases and J 6 bases, with 14 bases left between them. The CDR3 is 15 residues long. Germline lookup yields CDR1 MNHEY and CDR2 SVGAGI.

The V and J genes are TRBV7-2 and TRBJ2-7, with D maybe TRBD2 (5 bases). CDR3 length equals 15 residues. Trimming removed 4 bases from V and 0 bases from J, with 13 bases in between. Per the germline V gene, CDR1 is SGHTA and CDR2 is FQGNSA. The CDR3 nucleotides read TGTGCCAGCAGCTCACGCAGCGGTAGCTCCTACGAGCAGTACTTC. Amino acid sequence: CASSSRSGSSYEQYF.

This clone was observed a single time. The CDR3 protein is CASKSGGAYNEQFF. As DNA, the CDR3 is TGTGCCAGCAAATCGGGGGGCGCCTACAATGAGCAGTTCTTC. V usage is TRBV7-2 and J usage is TRBJ2-1, with D possibly TRBD2 on 7 matching bases. Trimming stripped 7 bases from V and 2 bases from J, with 12 bases between. The CDR3 spans 14 residues. In germline, CDR1 is SGHTA, CDR2 FQGNSA. The full variable domain, rest sourced from reference TRBV7-2 and TRBJ2-1, is GAGVSQSPSNKVTEKGKDVELRCDPISGHTALYWYRQSLGQGLEFLIYFQGNSAPDKSGLPSDRFSAERTGGSVSTLTIQRTQQEDSAVYLCASKSGGAYNEQFFGPGTRLTVL.

This rearrangement joins TRBV30 to TRBJ1-2; tentatively, D is TRBD1 (6 bases). Germline loops: CDR1 GTSNPN, CDR2 SVGIG (reference sequence). The CDR3 has 12 residues. The V end lost 5 bases, the J end lost 13 bases, and 20 bases lay between the germline ends. The chain's CDR3 is CAWYQRPGEGTF. As DNA, the CDR3 is TGTGCCTGGTATCAACGTCCAGGGGAAGGCACCTTC.

The V call is TRBV30, the J call TRBJ1-2; D ambiguous. Germline V gene data show CDR1 as GTSNPN and CDR2 as SVGIG (reference sequence). V gave up 5 bases and J gave up 8 bases, with 15 bases separating them. This CDR3 is 12 amino acids long. CDR3 sequence: CAWAMEGEGYTF. The CDR3 bases are TGTGCCTGGGCGATGGAGGGAGAAGGCTACACCTTC. The variable domain in full, with the rest retrieved from reference TRBV30 and TRBJ1-2, is SQTIHQWPATLVQPVGSPLSLECTVEGTSNPNLYWYRQAAGRGLQLLFYSVGIGQISSEVPQNLSASRPQDRQFILSSKKLLLSDSGFYLCAWAMEGEGYTFGSGTRLTVV.

This clone was observed a single time. The V and J genes are TRBV5-6 and TRBJ1-2; TRBD1 matches at 7 bases. The trim removed 0 bases at V and 8 bases at J, leaving 10 bases unmatched. Germline values: CDR1 SGHDT, CDR2 YYEEEE. The CDR3 is 15 amino acids. CDR3 residues: CASSLVSGGMEGYTF. The CDR3 DNA reads as TGTGCCAGCAGCTTGGTTTCAGGGGGTATGGAGGGCTACACCTTC. The entire variable domain, with the rest obtained from reference TRBV5-6 and TRBJ1-2, is as follows: DAGVTQSPTHLIKTRGQQVTLRCSPKSGHDTVSWYQQALGQGPQFIFQYYEEEERQRGNFPDRFSGHQFPNYSSELNVNALLLGDSALYLCASSLVSGGMEGYTFGSGTRLTVV.

The chain has TRBV4-3 and TRBJ2-1, with TRBD1 as a possible D gene (5 bases). The CDR3 consists of 15 residues. Germline V gene sequence: CDR1 LGHNA, CDR2 YSLEER. V dropped 0 bases and J dropped 9 bases, with 15 bases sitting between them. The CDR3 region is CASSQDFTGASEQFF. The DNA for the CDR3 is TGCGCCAGCAGCCAAGATTTCACTGGGGCTAGTGAGCAGTTCTTC.

The V call is TRBV20-1, the J call TRBJ1-5; D ambiguous. The CDR3 runs 10 residues. The germline V and J ends were trimmed by 5 bases and 7 bases, with 6 bases remaining between them. Germline CDR1 reads DFQATT; CDR2 reads SNEGSKA (reference sequence). In DNA form, the CDR3 reads TGCAGTGCTGGCCCCCAGCCCCAGCATTTT. Protein product: CSAGPQPQHF.

The chain uses TRBV12-5 and TRBJ2-5; the D gene is possibly TRBD1 (6 bases). Per germline, CDR1 LGHNT and CDR2 FRNRAP. The V gene lost 1 base and the J gene lost 5 bases, with 8 bases spanning the gap. CDR3 length equals 13 residues. CDR3 DNA sequence: TGTGCTAGTGGTTTGGGGGGGCGGGAGACCCAGTACTTC. Its protein product is CASGLGGRETQYF.

This chain uses TRBV11-3 with TRBJ1-3; no clear D gene. Trimming removed 3 bases at V and 0 bases at J, with 15 bases between. There are 17 residues in the CDR3. The germline CDR1 and CDR2 sequences are SGHNT and YENEEA. DNA of the CDR3: TGTGCCAGCAGCTTGATACAGAACCTCCGCTCTGGAAACACCATATATTTT. It translates to CASSLIQNLRSGNTIYF.

CDR3 amino acids: CATSSRGAGGETQYF. The DNA for the CDR3 is TGTGCCACCAGCAGTAGGGGCGCAGGCGGAGAGACCCAGTACTTC. This chain joins TRBV15 and TRBJ2-5, with a possible D match to TRBD1 (5 bases). Per the germline V gene, CDR1 is LNHNV and CDR2 is YYDKDF (reference sequence). The V and J ends lost 3 bases and 4 bases respectively, with 15 bases between them. The CDR3 extends over 15 amino acids.